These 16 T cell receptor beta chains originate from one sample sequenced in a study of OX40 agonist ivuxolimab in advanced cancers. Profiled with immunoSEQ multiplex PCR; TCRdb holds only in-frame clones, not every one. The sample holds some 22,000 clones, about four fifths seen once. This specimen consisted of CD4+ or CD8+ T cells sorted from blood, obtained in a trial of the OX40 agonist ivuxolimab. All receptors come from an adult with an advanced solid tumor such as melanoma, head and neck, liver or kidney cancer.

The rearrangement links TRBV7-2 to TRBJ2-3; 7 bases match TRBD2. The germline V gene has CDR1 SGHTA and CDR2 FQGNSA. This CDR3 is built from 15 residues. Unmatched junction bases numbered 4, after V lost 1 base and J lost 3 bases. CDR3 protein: CASSLEWTRTDTQYF. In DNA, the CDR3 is TGTGCCAGCAGCTTAGAATGGACTAGAACAGATACGCAGTATTTT. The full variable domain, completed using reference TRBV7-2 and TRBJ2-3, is GAGVSQSPSNKVTEKGKDVELRCDPISGHTALYWYRQSLGQGLEFLIYFQGNSAPDKSGLPSDRFSAERTGGSVSTLTIQRTQQEDSAVYLCASSLEWTRTDTQYFGPGTRLTVL.

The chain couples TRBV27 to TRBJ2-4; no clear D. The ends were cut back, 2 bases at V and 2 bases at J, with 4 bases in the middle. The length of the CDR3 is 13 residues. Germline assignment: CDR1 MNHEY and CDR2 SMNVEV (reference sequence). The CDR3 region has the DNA TGTGCCAGCAGTTTAGGGCCCAAAAACATTCAGTACTTC. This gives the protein CASSLGPKNIQYF.

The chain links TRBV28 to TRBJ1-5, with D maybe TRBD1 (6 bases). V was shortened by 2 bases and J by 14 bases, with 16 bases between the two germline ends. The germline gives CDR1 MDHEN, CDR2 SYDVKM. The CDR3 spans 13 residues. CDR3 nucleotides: TGTGCCAGCAGTTTAACAGGGAATGGGGGTGAGCATTTT. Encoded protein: CASSLTGNGGEHF.

The CDR3 loop is CASSGIAGTDTQYF. The CDR3 DNA reads as TGTGCCAGCAGCGGAATAGCGGGAACAGATACGCAGTATTTT. The genes are TRBV7-2 and TRBJ2-3; 8 nucleotides agree with TRBD2. Trimming cost V 5 bases and J 3 bases; bases outside gene matches: 4. Germline CDR1 SGHTA, CDR2 FQGNSA. The CDR3 covers 14 residues.

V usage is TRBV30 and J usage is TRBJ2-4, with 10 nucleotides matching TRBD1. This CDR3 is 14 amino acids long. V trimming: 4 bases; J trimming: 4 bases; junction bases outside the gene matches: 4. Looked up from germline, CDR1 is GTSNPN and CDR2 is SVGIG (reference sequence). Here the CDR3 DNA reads TGTGCCTGGACCCGGGACAGGGGAAAAAACATTCAGTACTTC. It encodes CAWTRDRGKNIQYF.

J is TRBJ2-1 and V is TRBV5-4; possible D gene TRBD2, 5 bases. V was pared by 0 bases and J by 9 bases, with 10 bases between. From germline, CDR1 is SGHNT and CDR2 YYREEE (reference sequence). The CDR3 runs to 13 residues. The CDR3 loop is CASSLGTSGEQFF. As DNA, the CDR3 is TGTGCCAGCAGCTTGGGGACTTCGGGTGAGCAGTTCTTC.

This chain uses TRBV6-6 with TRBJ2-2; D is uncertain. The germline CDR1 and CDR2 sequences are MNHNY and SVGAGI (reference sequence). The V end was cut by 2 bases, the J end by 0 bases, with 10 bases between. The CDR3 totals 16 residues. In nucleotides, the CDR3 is TGTGCCAGCAGTTACGAGGTAGACCCGAACACCGGGGAGCTGTTTTTT. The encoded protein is CASSYEVDPNTGELFF.

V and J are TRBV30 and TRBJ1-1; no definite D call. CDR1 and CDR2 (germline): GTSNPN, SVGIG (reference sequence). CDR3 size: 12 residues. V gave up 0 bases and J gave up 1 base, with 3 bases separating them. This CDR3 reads CAWSVGNTEAFF. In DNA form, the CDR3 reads TGTGCCTGGAGTGTGGGGAACACTGAAGCTTTCTTT.

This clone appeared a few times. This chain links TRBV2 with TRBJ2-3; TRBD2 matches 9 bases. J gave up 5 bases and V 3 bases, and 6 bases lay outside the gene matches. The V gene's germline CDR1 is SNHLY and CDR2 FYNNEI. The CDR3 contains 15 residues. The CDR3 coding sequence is TGTGCCAGCAGTGAGCGGGAGGGCCGTGGAGATACGCAGTATTTT. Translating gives CASSEREGRGDTQYF.

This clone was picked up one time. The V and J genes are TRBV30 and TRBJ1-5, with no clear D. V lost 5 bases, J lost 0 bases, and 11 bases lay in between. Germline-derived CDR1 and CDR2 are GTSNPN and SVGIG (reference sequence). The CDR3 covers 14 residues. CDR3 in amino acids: CAWAPGNSNQPQHF. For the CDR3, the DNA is TGTGCCTGGGCCCCGGGAAATAGCAATCAGCCCCAGCATTTT.

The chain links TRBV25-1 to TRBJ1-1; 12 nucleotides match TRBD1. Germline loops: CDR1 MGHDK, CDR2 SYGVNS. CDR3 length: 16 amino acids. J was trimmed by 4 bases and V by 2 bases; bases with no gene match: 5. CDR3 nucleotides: TGTGCCAGCAGTGAAGGGACAGGGGGCATGGGCACTGAAGCTTTCTTT. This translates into CASSEGTGGMGTEAFF.

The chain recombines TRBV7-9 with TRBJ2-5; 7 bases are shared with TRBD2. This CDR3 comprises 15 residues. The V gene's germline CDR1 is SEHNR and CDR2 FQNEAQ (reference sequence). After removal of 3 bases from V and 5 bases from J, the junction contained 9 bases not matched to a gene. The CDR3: CASSFREVGVETQYF. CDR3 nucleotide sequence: TGTGCCAGCAGCTTCCGGGAGGTCGGGGTGGAGACCCAGTACTTC. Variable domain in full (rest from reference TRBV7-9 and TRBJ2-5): DTGVSQNPRHKITKRGQNVTFRCDPISEHNRLYWYRQTLGQGPEFLTYFQNEAQLEKSRLLSDRFSAERPKGSFSTLEIQRTEQGDSAMYLCASSFREVGVETQYFGPGTRLLVL.

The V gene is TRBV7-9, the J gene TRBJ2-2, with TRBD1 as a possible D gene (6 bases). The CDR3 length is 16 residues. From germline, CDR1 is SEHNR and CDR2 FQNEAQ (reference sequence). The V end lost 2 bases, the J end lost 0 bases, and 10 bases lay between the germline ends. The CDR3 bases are TGTGCCAGCAGCTTATACGCAGGGGCGAACACCGGGGAGCTGTTTTTT. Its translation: CASSLYAGANTGELFF.

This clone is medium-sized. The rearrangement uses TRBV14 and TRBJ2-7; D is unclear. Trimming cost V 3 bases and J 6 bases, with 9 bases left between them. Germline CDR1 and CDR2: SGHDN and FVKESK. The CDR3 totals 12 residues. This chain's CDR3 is CASSQTIVEQYF. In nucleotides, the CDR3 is TGTGCCAGCAGCCAGACCATCGTCGAGCAGTACTTC.

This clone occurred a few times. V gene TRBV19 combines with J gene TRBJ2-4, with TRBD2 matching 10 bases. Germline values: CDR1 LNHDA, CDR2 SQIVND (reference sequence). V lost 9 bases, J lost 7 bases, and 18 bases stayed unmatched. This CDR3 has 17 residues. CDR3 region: CASTLAGTSELGNIQYF. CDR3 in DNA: TGTGCCAGCACCTTAGCCGGGACTAGCGAATTAGGGAACATTCAGTACTTC.

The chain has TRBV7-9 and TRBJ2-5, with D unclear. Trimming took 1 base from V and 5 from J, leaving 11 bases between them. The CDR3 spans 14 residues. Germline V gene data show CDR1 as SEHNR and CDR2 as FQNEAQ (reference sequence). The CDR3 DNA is TGTGCCAGCAGCTTAGAAGTAGGGTTGGAGACCCAGTACTTC. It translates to CASSLEVGLETQYF.